The rows below give T cell receptor beta chains drawn from one sample of a study of shared clonotypes between healthy human individuals. Some clones are missing from TCRdb's copy, which holds only in-frame ones; the method was immunoSEQ multiplex PCR. The sample lists some 2.1 million clones, 85% to 95% occurring once. The specimen was naive CD4+ T cells sorted from blood. Receptor source: a man aged 18 to 29 in good health. CDR3s include the opening cysteine and the closing phenylalanine or tryptophan. Each record gives: V gene, clone size, D gene, J gene, CDR3 length, CDR3 DNA, CDR3 protein. The D gene is left open where the match is weak. Where a row states a size, it is once, few, many or the class of an expanded clone; other rows omit it.

v_call: TRBV7-9
clone_size: .
d_call: .
j_call: TRBJ2-5
cdr3_length: 12
cdr3_nt: TGTGCCAGCAGCTTCGTGCGGGAGACCCAGTACTTC
cdr3_aa: CASSFVRETQYF

v_call: TRBV6-1
clone_size: .
d_call: .
j_call: TRBJ2-2
cdr3_length: 14
cdr3_nt: TGTGCCAGCAGTGCGATCAGGGACACCGGGGAGCTGTTTTTT
cdr3_aa: CASSAIRDTGELFF

v_call: TRBV7-9
clone_size: .
d_call: TRBD1
j_call: TRBJ1-6
cdr3_length: 15
cdr3_nt: TGTGCCAGCAGCGAAGGACAGGGGGGTAATTCACCCCTCCACTTT
cdr3_aa: CASSEGQGGNSPLHF

v_call: TRBV10-3
clone_size: .
d_call: .
j_call: TRBJ2-7
cdr3_length: 12
cdr3_nt: TGTGCCATCAGTGAGTCGTCGGACGAGCAGTACTTC
cdr3_aa: CAISESSDEQYF

v_call: TRBV7-8
clone_size: .
d_call: .
j_call: TRBJ1-6
cdr3_length: 14
cdr3_nt: TGTGCCAGCAGCTTAATGTCTCTGGGTTCACCCCTCCACTTT
cdr3_aa: CASSLMSLGSPLHF

v_call: TRBV6-6
clone_size: .
d_call: .
j_call: TRBJ1-1
cdr3_length: 15
cdr3_nt: TGTGCCAGCAGTTACTTGGCAGGGGAGAACACTGAAGCTTTCTTT
cdr3_aa: CASSYLAGENTEAFF

v_call: TRBV5-1
clone_size: .
d_call: .
j_call: TRBJ2-3
cdr3_length: 16
cdr3_nt: TGCGCCAGCAGCTTGAGGGGCCCCCGAAACACAGATACGCAGTATTTT
cdr3_aa: CASSLRGPRNTDTQYF

v_call: TRBV5-1
clone_size: .
d_call: .
j_call: TRBJ1-3
cdr3_length: 17
cdr3_nt: TGCGCCAGCAGCTCTGAAGGGCCCGGTCTCTCTGGAAACACCATATATTTT
cdr3_aa: CASSSEGPGLSGNTIYF

v_call: TRBV5-4
clone_size: .
d_call: TRBD2
j_call: TRBJ2-4
cdr3_length: 18
cdr3_nt: TGTGCCAGCAGCTTGACTAGCGGGAGGGGTGGTGCCAAAAACATTCAGTACTTC
cdr3_aa: CASSLTSGRGGAKNIQYF

v_call: TRBV6-6
clone_size: .
d_call: TRBD1
j_call: TRBJ2-7
cdr3_length: 15
cdr3_nt: TGTGCCAGCAGTACCCCGGACAGGATTTCCTACGAGCAGTACTTC
cdr3_aa: CASSTPDRISYEQYF

v_call: TRBV6-5
clone_size: .
d_call: .
j_call: TRBJ1-1
cdr3_length: 13
cdr3_nt: TGTGCCAGCAAATTGACGGAGAACACTGAAGCTTTCTTT
cdr3_aa: CASKLTENTEAFF

v_call: TRBV5-1
clone_size: .
d_call: TRBD1
j_call: TRBJ1-4
cdr3_length: 14
cdr3_nt: TGCGCCAGCAGCTTGGGTCAGGGGGGAGAAAAACTGTTTTTT
cdr3_aa: CASSLGQGGEKLFF

v_call: TRBV4-1
clone_size: .
d_call: .
j_call: TRBJ2-3
cdr3_length: 17
cdr3_nt: TGCGCCAGCAGCCAAGATTCTGCAGTTTCTAGCACAGATACGCAGTATTTT
cdr3_aa: CASSQDSAVSSTDTQYF

v_call: TRBV6-6
clone_size: .
d_call: .
j_call: TRBJ1-1
cdr3_length: 13
cdr3_nt: TGTGCCAGCAGTCTGCCGGTGAACACTGAAGCTTTCTTT
cdr3_aa: CASSLPVNTEAFF

v_call: TRBV7-2
clone_size: .
d_call: TRBD1
j_call: TRBJ2-3
cdr3_length: 15
cdr3_nt: TGTGCCAGCAGCTCGGGACAGGGGACGGCAGATACGCAGTATTTT
cdr3_aa: CASSSGQGTADTQYF

v_call: TRBV5-1
clone_size: .
d_call: TRBD1
j_call: TRBJ2-2
cdr3_length: 14
cdr3_nt: TGCGCCACCACAGGGGCCTCGAACACCGGGGAGCTGTTTTTT
cdr3_aa: CATTGASNTGELFF

v_call: TRBV7-3
clone_size: .
d_call: .
j_call: TRBJ1-4
cdr3_length: 13
cdr3_nt: TGTGCCAGCAGCCGTGCGCAGGGGGAAAAACTGTTTTTT
cdr3_aa: CASSRAQGEKLFF

v_call: TRBV18
clone_size: .
d_call: TRBD1
j_call: TRBJ2-3
cdr3_length: 14
cdr3_nt: TGTGCCAGCTCGAGGACAGGTGGCACAGATACGCAGTATTTT
cdr3_aa: CASSRTGGTDTQYF

v_call: TRBV15
clone_size: .
d_call: .
j_call: TRBJ1-5
cdr3_length: 13
cdr3_nt: TGTGCCACCAGCGGGGATGAAAATCAGCCCCAGCATTTT
cdr3_aa: CATSGDENQPQHF

v_call: TRBV6-6
clone_size: .
d_call: TRBD1
j_call: TRBJ1-1
cdr3_length: 16
cdr3_nt: TGTGCCAGCAGAGGACAGGGCCGATCTATGAACACTGAAGCTTTCTTT
cdr3_aa: CASRGQGRSMNTEAFF

v_call: TRBV7-8
clone_size: .
d_call: TRBD2
j_call: TRBJ2-3
cdr3_length: 14
cdr3_nt: TGTGCCAGCAGCCCCCTCCAACTAGCGGATACGCAGTATTTT
cdr3_aa: CASSPLQLADTQYF

v_call: TRBV5-1
clone_size: .
d_call: .
j_call: TRBJ2-7
cdr3_length: 14
cdr3_nt: TGCGCCAGCAGCCGTGGGGGTGGATCCTACGAGCAGTACTTC
cdr3_aa: CASSRGGGSYEQYF

v_call: TRBV18
clone_size: .
d_call: .
j_call: TRBJ2-7
cdr3_length: 12
cdr3_nt: TGTGCCAGCTCACCCGCACGTTACGAGCAGTACTTC
cdr3_aa: CASSPARYEQYF

v_call: TRBV5-1
clone_size: .
d_call: TRBD1
j_call: TRBJ2-3
cdr3_length: 15
cdr3_nt: TGCGCCACCCGAGTAGGGGGCACTAGCACAGATACGCAGTATTTT
cdr3_aa: CATRVGGTSTDTQYF

v_call: TRBV6-1
clone_size: once
d_call: .
j_call: TRBJ2-3
cdr3_length: 14
cdr3_nt: TGTGCCAGCAGTGGGAACCGCCTGGGGGATACGCAGTATTTT
cdr3_aa: CASSGNRLGDTQYF

v_call: TRBV18
clone_size: .
d_call: .
j_call: TRBJ2-3
cdr3_length: 15
cdr3_nt: TGTGCCAGCTCACCAAAGCTTGGAAGCACAGATACGCAGTATTTT
cdr3_aa: CASSPKLGSTDTQYF

v_call: TRBV19
clone_size: .
d_call: .
j_call: TRBJ2-7
cdr3_length: 14
cdr3_nt: TGTGCCAGTAGTATACCGGGGCGCTCCTACGAGCAGTACTTC
cdr3_aa: CASSIPGRSYEQYF

v_call: TRBV18
clone_size: .
d_call: .
j_call: TRBJ1-2
cdr3_length: 12
cdr3_nt: TGTGCCAGCTCACCAATGGGCTATGGCTACACCTTC
cdr3_aa: CASSPMGYGYTF

v_call: TRBV6-5
clone_size: .
d_call: TRBD1
j_call: TRBJ1-1
cdr3_length: 14
cdr3_nt: TGTGCCAGCAGGCCCACAGGGGGGAACACTGAAGCTTTCTTT
cdr3_aa: CASRPTGGNTEAFF

v_call: TRBV7-9
clone_size: .
d_call: TRBD1
j_call: TRBJ2-5
cdr3_length: 14
cdr3_nt: TGTGCCAGCCGGCAGGGGGCGTCGCAAGAGACCCAGTACTTC
cdr3_aa: CASRQGASQETQYF

v_call: TRBV7-8
clone_size: .
d_call: TRBD1
j_call: TRBJ2-7
cdr3_length: 14
cdr3_nt: TGTGCCAGCAGCTCCGGGACAGGGGCCTACGAGCAGTACTTC
cdr3_aa: CASSSGTGAYEQYF

v_call: TRBV2
clone_size: .
d_call: .
j_call: TRBJ1-4
cdr3_length: 13
cdr3_nt: TGTGCCAGCATAGACAGGCCTTACGGAGGACTGTTTTTT
cdr3_aa: CASIDRPYGGLFF

v_call: TRBV30
clone_size: .
d_call: TRBD2
j_call: TRBJ2-2
cdr3_length: 13
cdr3_nt: TGTGCGAGGGGACTAGCGAACACCGGGGAGCTGTTTTTT
cdr3_aa: CARGLANTGELFF

v_call: TRBV6-5
clone_size: .
d_call: .
j_call: TRBJ2-7
cdr3_length: 14
cdr3_nt: TGTGCCAGCAGTCCCCAGGGGGGCTCCTACGAGCAGTACTTC
cdr3_aa: CASSPQGGSYEQYF